A single sample is the source of the 5 T cell receptor beta chains below, sequenced in a study of spatial heterogeneity in lung cancer. Using its own MiXCR run on the 5' RACE reads, TCRdb lists one record per CDR3 protein. The sample lists 30,000 to 50,000 distinct CDR3 sequences, around 5.8% occurring once. Sample time point: sample taken at primary tumor resection. Whole RNA was taken from tumor, nontumor lung or frozen PBMC; it was then sequenced unsorted. Material: PBMCs, obtained at surgery. The source is a male donor with early-stage non-small cell lung cancer.

Remarks on this clonotype: This may arise from a read error, as a much more abundant clone is one base away. The chain couples TRBV28 to TRBJ1-5; D gene unclear. V shed 3 bases and J shed 6 bases, with 9 bases lying between them. CDR3 length: 13 amino acids. Germline V gives CDR1 MDHEN, CDR2 SYDVKM. This CDR3 is CASSFAVSQPQHF. CDR3 DNA: TGTGCCAGCAGTTTTGCGGTCAGTCAGCCCCAGCATTTT.

This clonotype was found a few times. The CDR3 spells CASNLVGRGGVTDTQYF. Here the CDR3 DNA reads TGTGCCAGCAACCTCGTAGGGCGGGGGGGCGTCACAGATACGCAGTATTTT. The chain couples TRBV28 to TRBJ2-3; 9 bases are a match to TRBD2. Per germline, CDR1 MDHEN and CDR2 SYDVKM. The CDR3 consists of 17 residues. V dropped 7 bases and J dropped 2; count of bases not matched to a gene: 13.

Only a few counts were recorded for this clonotype. J is TRBJ2-7 and V is TRBV12-3 or TRBV12-4; TRBD1 matches 11 bases. The CDR3 covers 13 residues. The trim removed 5 bases at V and 6 bases at J, leaving 3 bases unmatched. The CDR3 protein is CASSLGTGGEQYF. In nucleotides, the CDR3 is TGTGCCAGCAGTCTCGGGACAGGGGGCGAGCAGTACTTC.

This chain connects TRBV9 to TRBJ2-3; 7 bases line up with TRBD1. CDR3 size: 14 residues. With V trimmed by 3 bases and J by 2 bases, 3 bases remained unmatched. Germline V gene lookup returns CDR1 SGDLS and CDR2 YYNGEE. This CDR3 reads CASSGGQVTDTQYF. CDR3 bases: TGTGCCAGCAGCGGTGGACAGGTCACAGATACGCAGTATTTT.

In regard to this clonotype: A much larger clonotype is one base distant, so this may be a read error. The chain couples TRBV6-5 to TRBJ2-7, with D perhaps given as TRBD1 or TRBD2 (5 bases each). This CDR3 has 16 residues. Germline assignment: CDR1 MNHEY and CDR2 SVGAGI. V dropped 0 bases and J dropped 1 base, with 13 bases sitting between them. The CDR3 loop is CASSYSTGTGSYEQYF. Here the CDR3 DNA reads TGTGCCAGCAGTTACTCGACCGGGACGGGTTCCTACGAGCAGTACTTC.